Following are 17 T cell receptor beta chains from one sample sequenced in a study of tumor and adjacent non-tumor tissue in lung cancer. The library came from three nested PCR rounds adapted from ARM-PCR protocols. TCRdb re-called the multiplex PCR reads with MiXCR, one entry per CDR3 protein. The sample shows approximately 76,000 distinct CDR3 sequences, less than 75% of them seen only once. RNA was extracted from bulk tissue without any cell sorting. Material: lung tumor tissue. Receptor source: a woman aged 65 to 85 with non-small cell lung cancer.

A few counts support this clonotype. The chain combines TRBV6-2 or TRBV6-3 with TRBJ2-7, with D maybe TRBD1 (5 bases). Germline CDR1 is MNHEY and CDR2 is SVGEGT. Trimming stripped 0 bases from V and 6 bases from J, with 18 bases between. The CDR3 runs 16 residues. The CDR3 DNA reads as TGTGCCAGCAGTTACTCGTCAGGGTTTATGAGTGGCGAGCAGTACTTC. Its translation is CASSYSSGFMSGEQYF.

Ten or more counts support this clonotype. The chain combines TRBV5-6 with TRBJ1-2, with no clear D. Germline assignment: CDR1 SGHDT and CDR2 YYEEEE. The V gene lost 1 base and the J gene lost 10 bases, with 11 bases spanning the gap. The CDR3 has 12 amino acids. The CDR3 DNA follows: TGTGCCAGCAGCTTGCCGCTTACTTTCTACACCTTC. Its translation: CASSLPLTFYTF.

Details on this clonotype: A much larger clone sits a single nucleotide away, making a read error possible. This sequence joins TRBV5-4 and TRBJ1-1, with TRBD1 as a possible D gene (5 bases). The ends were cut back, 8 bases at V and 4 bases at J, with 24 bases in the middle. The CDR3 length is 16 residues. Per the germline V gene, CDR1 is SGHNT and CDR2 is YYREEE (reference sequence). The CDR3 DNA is TGTGCCAGAAGCCCGGGGGGAGGAGAAGATGTCACTGAAGCTTTCTTT. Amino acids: CARSPGGGEDVTEAFF.

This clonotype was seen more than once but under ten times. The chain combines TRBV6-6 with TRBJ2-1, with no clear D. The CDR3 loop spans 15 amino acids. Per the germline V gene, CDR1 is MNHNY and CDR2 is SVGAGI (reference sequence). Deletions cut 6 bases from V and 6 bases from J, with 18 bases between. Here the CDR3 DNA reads TGTGCCAGCAGCCCCGGAACAGTTTACATCAATGAGCAGTTCTTC. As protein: CASSPGTVYINEQFF.

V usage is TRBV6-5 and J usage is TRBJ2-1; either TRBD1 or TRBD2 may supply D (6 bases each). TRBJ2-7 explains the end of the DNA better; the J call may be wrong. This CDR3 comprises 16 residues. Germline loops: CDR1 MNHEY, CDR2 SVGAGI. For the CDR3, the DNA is TGTGCCAGCAGTTATTGGGGGGCGCGGTCCTACAATGAGCAGTACTTC. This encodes CASSYWGARSYNEQYF.

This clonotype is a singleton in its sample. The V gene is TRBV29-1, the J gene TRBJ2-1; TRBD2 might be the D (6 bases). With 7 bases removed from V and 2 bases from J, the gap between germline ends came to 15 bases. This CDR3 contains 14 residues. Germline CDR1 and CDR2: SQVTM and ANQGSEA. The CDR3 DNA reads TGCAGCGCCGATCATGCGGGGACCTACAATGAGCAGTTCTTC. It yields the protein CSADHAGTYNEQFF.

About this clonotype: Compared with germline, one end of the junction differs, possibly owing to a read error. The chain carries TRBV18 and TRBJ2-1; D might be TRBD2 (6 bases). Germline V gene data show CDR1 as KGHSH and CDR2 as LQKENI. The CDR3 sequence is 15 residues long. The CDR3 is CASSPDSSAYNEQSF. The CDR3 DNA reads TGTGCCAGCTCACCGGACTCTAGCGCGTACAATGAGCAGTCCTTC.

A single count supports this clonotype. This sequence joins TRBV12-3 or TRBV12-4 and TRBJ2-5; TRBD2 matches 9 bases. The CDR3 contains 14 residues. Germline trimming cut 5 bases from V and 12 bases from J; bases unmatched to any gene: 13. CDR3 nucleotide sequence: TGTGCCAGCAGTGATAGCGGGAGACGAGAGACAAAGTACTTC. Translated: CASSDSGRRETKYF.

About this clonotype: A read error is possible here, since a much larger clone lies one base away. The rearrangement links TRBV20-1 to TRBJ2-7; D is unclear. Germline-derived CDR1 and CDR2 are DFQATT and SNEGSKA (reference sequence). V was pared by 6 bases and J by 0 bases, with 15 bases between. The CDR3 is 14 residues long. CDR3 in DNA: TGCAGTGCCCCCCAACGGCAGCGCTCCTACGAGCAGTACTTC. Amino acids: CSAPQRQRSYEQYF.

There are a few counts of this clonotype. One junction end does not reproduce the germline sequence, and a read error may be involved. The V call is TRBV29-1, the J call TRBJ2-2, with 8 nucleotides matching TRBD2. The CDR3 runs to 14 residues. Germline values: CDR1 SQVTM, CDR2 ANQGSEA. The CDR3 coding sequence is TGCCGCGTTCGACGGGAGGGCCGAGGCGGGGAGTTGTCTTTT. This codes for CRVRREGRGGELSF.

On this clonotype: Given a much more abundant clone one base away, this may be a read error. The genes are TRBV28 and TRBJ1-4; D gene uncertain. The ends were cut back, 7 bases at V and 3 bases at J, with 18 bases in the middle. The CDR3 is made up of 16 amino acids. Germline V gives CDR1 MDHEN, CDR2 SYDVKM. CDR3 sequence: CASTFSSMSPNEKLFF. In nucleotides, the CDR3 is TGTGCCAGCACTTTTAGCAGTATGTCGCCTAATGAAAAACTGTTTTTT.

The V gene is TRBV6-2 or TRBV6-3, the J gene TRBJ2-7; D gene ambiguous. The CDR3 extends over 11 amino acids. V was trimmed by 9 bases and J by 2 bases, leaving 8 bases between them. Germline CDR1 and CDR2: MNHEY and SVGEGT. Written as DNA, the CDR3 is TGTGCCAGTAGTCCCCCCTACGAGCAGTACTTC. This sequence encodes CASSPPYEQYF.

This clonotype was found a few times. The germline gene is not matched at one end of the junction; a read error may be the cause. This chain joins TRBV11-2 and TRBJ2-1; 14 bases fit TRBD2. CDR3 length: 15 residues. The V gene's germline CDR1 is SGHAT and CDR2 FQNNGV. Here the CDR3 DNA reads TGTGCCAGCAGCCCCCGACTAGCGGGAGGGCATGAGCAGCTCTTC. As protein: CASSPRLAGGHEQLF.

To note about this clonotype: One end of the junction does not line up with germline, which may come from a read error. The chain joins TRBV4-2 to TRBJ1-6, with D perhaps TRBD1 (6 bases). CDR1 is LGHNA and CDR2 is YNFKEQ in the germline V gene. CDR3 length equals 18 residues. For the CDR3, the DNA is TGTGCCAGCAGCCAAGCTTTGGGGGCCCGCAACTATAATTCACTCCTCCACTTT. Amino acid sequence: CASSQALGARNYNSLLHF.

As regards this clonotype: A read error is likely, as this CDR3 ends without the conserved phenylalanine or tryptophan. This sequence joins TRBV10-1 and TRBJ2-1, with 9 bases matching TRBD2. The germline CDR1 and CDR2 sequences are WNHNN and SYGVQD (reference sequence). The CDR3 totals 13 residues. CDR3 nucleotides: TGCGTCAGCTCTAAAGTGACTAGCGGCGAGCAGTTCATC. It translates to CVSSKVTSGEQFI.

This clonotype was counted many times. The DNA for the CDR3 is TGCGCCAGCAGCTTGGCGGCAGGGGACCCTGAAGCTTTCTTT. Residues: CASSLAAGDPEAFF. The chain couples TRBV5-1 to TRBJ1-1, with a tentative D call TRBD1 (6 bases). V lost 0 bases and J lost 6, with 12 bases in between. The length of the CDR3 is 14 residues. Germline CDR1 and CDR2: SGHRS and YFSETQ.

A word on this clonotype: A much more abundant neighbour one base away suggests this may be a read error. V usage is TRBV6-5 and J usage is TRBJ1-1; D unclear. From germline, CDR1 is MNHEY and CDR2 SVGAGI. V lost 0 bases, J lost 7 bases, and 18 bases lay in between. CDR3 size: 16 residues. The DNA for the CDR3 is TGTGCCAGCAGTTACTCGACTAGGGCCATGACGGGTGAAGCTTTCTTT. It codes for CASSYSTRAMTGEAFF.